This TCR beta chain was observed in a study of T cells after yellow fever vaccination. Turning to the study itself: For low cell numbers, libraries were made with SMART-Seq v4 Ultra Low Input.

This CDR3 is built from 17 residues. This clonotype has more than one count but fewer than ten. Its antigen is unidentified. Overall study findings and caveats: In FACS-sorted repertoires, abundant clonotypes from the bulk population could appear as contaminants. After the booster, about 95% of CD4 and about nine tenths of CD8 primary-response clones were re-detected.

MiXCR, applied by TCRdb to the 5' RACE reads, yields one record per CDR3 protein. The repertoire has about 300,000 distinct CDR3 sequences, around 9.3% of them found once; the top ten carry 3% to 3.5%. The clonotype was recovered from a man aged 18-30 years who received the YFV17D yellow fever vaccine. The V gene is TRBV21-1, the J gene TRBJ2-5; whether TRBD2, the table's D call, matches the DNA was not checked. TRBV21-1 represents a pseudogene. Material: CD4+ T cells sorted from PBMCs, obtained 5 days after the yellow fever booster vaccination. CDR3 loop: CASSHQGPARNQETQYF. For the CDR3, the DNA is TGTGCCAGCAGCCACCAGGGTCCTGCCCGAAACCAAGAGACCCAGTACTTC.